This T cell receptor (beta chain) is drawn from a study of multiple sclerosis patients with progressive multifocal leukoencephalopathy. General study results and limits: TRBV and TRBJ usage showed no common pattern when PML developed.

The method was immunoSEQ multiplex PCR; TCRdb's version includes in-frame clones alone and lacks a portion of them. The sample includes approximately 27,000 clones, 75% to 90% of them seen just once. With regard to this clone: Its antigen is as yet unknown.

The V and J ends lost 1 base and 8 bases respectively, with 9 bases between them. Germline assignment: CDR1 SGHDT and CDR2 YYEEEE. This CDR3 region has 12 residues. Time point noted: time of PML onset. After roughly 15 to 60 months on natalizumab, the natalizumab-treated patients developed PML. Sequenced material: PBMCs, taken from a patient treated with natalizumab. This TCR came from a woman aged 30 to 39 with progressive multifocal leukoencephalopathy. This rearrangement joins TRBV5-6 to TRBJ1-2; D gene ambiguous. The DNA of the CDR3 is TGTGCCAGCAGCTTGTTTCGGGTAGGCTACACCTTC. It yields the protein CASSLFRVGYTF.